This T cell receptor beta chain was recovered during a study of shared clonotypes between healthy human individuals. Turning to the study itself: Researchers assigned three CD4 naive, three CD4 memory, two CD8 naive and one CD8 memory plate to each donor.

With 5 bases clipped from V and 4 bases from J, the junction kept 2 bases outside the gene matches. This CDR3 comprises 13 residues. Germline V CDR1 and CDR2: SGHTA, FQGNSA. Deep-level settings were used for running the assay. Clones were sequenced by immunoSEQ multiplex PCR, and TCRdb holds only the in-frame ones, with some missing. The table shows 1.4 million or so clones, with around 98.5% occurring only once. Sequencing input: naive CD4+ T cells sorted from blood. Subset indicated: CD45RA+ positively selected. The chain has TRBV7-2 and TRBJ1-2, with 9 bases matching TRBD1. This TCR came from a young man in good health. Written as DNA, the CDR3 is TGTGCCAGCAGCACGACAGGGGGCTATGGCTACACCTTC. Amino acid sequence: CASSTTGGYGYTF. The entire variable domain, with the rest obtained from reference TRBV7-2 and TRBJ1-2, is as follows: GAGVSQSPSNKVTEKGKDVELRCDPISGHTALYWYRQSLGQGLEFLIYFQGNSAPDKSGLPSDRFSAERTGGSVSTLTIQRTQQEDSAVYLCASSTTGGYGYTFGSGTRLTVV.